This entry is about one T cell receptor (beta chain). The sample is drawn from a study of T cell changes during pregnancy in multiple sclerosis. Germline V gives CDR1 SGHAT, CDR2 FQDESV (reference sequence). This CDR3 has 16 residues. With 5 bases removed from V and 4 bases from J, the gap between germline ends came to 17 bases. Sequencing was performed with immunoSEQ multiplex PCR; in TCRdb, only in-frame clones are kept and a portion is missing. The top ten hold roughly 0.99% of the sample, which has around 92,000 clones, over 85% seen once. The material was peripheral blood, obtained after pregnancy. The J gene is TRBJ2-2, the V gene TRBV11-1; the D is unclear. This TCR was recovered from a female donor with multiple sclerosis, enrolled in a pregnancy study. The DNA of the CDR3 is TGTGCCAGCAGCCTGGAGATCGGCCTAGGCACCGGGGAGCTGTTTTTT. Protein product: CASSLEIGLGTGELFF.